A single sample gave rise to the 24 T cell receptor beta chains below, sequenced in a study of OX40 agonist ivuxolimab in advanced cancers. Profiling relied on immunoSEQ multiplex PCR, and the TCRdb table lists in-frame clones only, not all of them. Seen here are around 100,000 clones, around 89% observed once, and the top ten hold less than 0.2%. The specimen comprised CD4+ or CD8+ T cells sorted from blood, sampled in a trial of the OX40 agonist ivuxolimab. The receptors were gathered from an adult with an advanced solid tumor such as melanoma, head and neck, liver or kidney cancer.

This rearrangement joins TRBV7-3 to TRBJ1-1; 7 positions agree with TRBD1. The length of the CDR3 is 13 residues. V lost 1 base to trimming and J lost 4 bases; unmatched junction nucleotides: 0. Looked up from germline, CDR1 is SGHTA and CDR2 is FQGTGA. The CDR3 region has the DNA TGTGCCAGCAGCTTAAAGGGGGCCACTGAAGCTTTCTTT. This translates into CASSLKGATEAFF.

The rearrangement uses TRBV30 and TRBJ1-5, with D unclear. This CDR3 comprises 13 residues. V was cut by 2 bases and J by 4 bases, with 9 bases left in between. CDR1 is GTSNPN and CDR2 is SVGIG in the germline V gene (reference sequence). The DNA for the CDR3 is TGTGCCTGGAGTCCATCTTTAAATCAGCCCCAGCATTTT. Protein product: CAWSPSLNQPQHF.

The V and J genes are TRBV5-6 and TRBJ1-2, with TRBD1 matching 8 bases. The CDR3 spans 14 residues. V dropped 4 bases and J dropped 5; count of bases not matched to a gene: 7. From germline, CDR1 is SGHDT and CDR2 YYEEEE. The CDR3, as DNA: TGTGCCAGCAGCACCGGACAGGGTCGATATGGCTACACCTTC. It specifies CASSTGQGRYGYTF.

The rearrangement uses TRBV5-1 and TRBJ2-3; D remains ambiguous. Germline V gene data show CDR1 as SGHRS and CDR2 as YFSETQ. CDR3 length: 13 amino acids. V was pared by 6 bases and J by 6 bases, with 14 bases between. CDR3 nucleotide sequence: TGCGCCAGCAACGGCCAGAGTTCGGATACGCAGTATTTT. Encoded protein: CASNGQSSDTQYF.

The chain joins TRBV7-3 to TRBJ1-2; D gene uncertain. This CDR3 has 13 residues. Per the germline V gene, CDR1 is SGHTA and CDR2 is FQGTGA. Trimming removed 5 bases at V and 7 bases at J, with 14 bases between. CDR3 protein: CASSPNREIGYTF. DNA for the CDR3: TGTGCCAGCAGCCCCAACCGGGAGATTGGCTACACCTTC.

This rearrangement joins TRBV5-1 to TRBJ2-7; a possible D gene is TRBD2 (5 bases). CDR1 SGHRS and CDR2 YFSETQ come from the germline V gene. V was pared by 0 bases and J by 3 bases, with 16 bases between. The CDR3 sequence is 16 residues long. CDR3 DNA: TGCGCCAGCAGCTTGGAAGTAGGGCGGGTCTTCTACGAGCAGTACTTC. This sequence encodes CASSLEVGRVFYEQYF.

The sample holds a few counts of this clone. The gene calls are TRBV30 and TRBJ1-1; unclear D gene. V was cut by 0 bases and J by 10 bases, with 12 bases left in between. Germline CDR1 reads GTSNPN; CDR2 reads SVGIG (reference sequence). The CDR3 spans 12 residues. CDR3 residues: CAWSVRGRVAFF. For the CDR3, the DNA is TGTGCCTGGAGTGTACGGGGAAGGGTAGCTTTCTTT.

The rearrangement uses TRBV5-3 and TRBJ1-5; 9 bases match TRBD1. TRBV5-3 is filed as an ORF, its function uncertain. This CDR3 region has 19 residues. V was pared by 4 bases and J by 1 base, with 15 bases of the junction left unmatched. DNA for the CDR3: TGTGCCAGAAGCCCCCTCCGGGACAGGGACCTGGTAAGCAATCAGCCCCAGCATTTT. It yields the protein CARSPLRDRDLVSNQPQHF.

This chain links TRBV19 with TRBJ1-1; D perhaps matches TRBD1 (6 bases). V lost 5 bases to trimming and J lost 7 bases, with 11 bases between them. Per the germline V gene, CDR1 is LNHDA and CDR2 is SQIVND (reference sequence). The CDR3 has 12 residues. The CDR3 DNA is TGTGCCAGTAGTGGAAACAGGGTTGAAGCTTTCTTT. Its protein product is CASSGNRVEAFF.

The chain joins TRBV7-8 to TRBJ2-5; 9 bases fit TRBD1. CDR1 and CDR2 from the germline V gene are SGHVS and FQNEAQ. The CDR3 runs 15 residues. The trim removed 4 bases at V and 5 bases at J, leaving 8 bases unmatched. CDR3 in amino acids: CASSSKDRGMETQYF. CDR3 DNA sequence: TGTGCCAGCAGCTCAAAGGACAGGGGTATGGAGACCCAGTACTTC.

The J gene is TRBJ2-2, the V gene TRBV27; no definite D call. The CDR3 is made up of 14 amino acids. CDR1 is MNHEY and CDR2 is SMNVEV in the germline V gene (reference sequence). Trimming left V 7 bases short and J 2 bases short, with 11 bases between. The CDR3 DNA is TGTGCCAGCATGGCACTACCAAACACCGGGGAGCTGTTTTTT. As protein: CASMALPNTGELFF.

The genes are TRBV4-2 and TRBJ2-1, with 9 bases identical to TRBD1. The CDR3 runs 18 residues. The germline gives CDR1 LGHNA, CDR2 YNFKEQ. Losses at the gene ends were 3 bases for V and 4 bases for J; bases not matched to a gene: 13. CDR3 loop: CASSQEGQGIPPYNEQFF. The CDR3 DNA follows: TGTGCCAGCAGCCAGGAAGGACAGGGGATCCCCCCGTACAATGAGCAGTTCTTC.

The chain recombines TRBV6-1 with TRBJ1-6; D is uncertain. The germline V gene has CDR1 MNHNS and CDR2 SASEGT. The CDR3 has 13 amino acids. Between the trimmed V and J ends, which lost 5 bases and 1 base, there was a span of 3 bases. The chain's CDR3 is CASSFSYNSPLHF. For the CDR3, the DNA is TGTGCCAGCAGTTTTTCCTATAATTCACCCCTCCACTTT.

The chain joins TRBV28 to TRBJ2-7; no reliable D call. V shed 5 bases and J shed 3 bases, with 5 bases lying between them. The CDR3 covers 11 residues. Per the germline V gene, CDR1 is MDHEN and CDR2 is SYDVKM. The CDR3 sequence: CASSVHYEQYF. The CDR3 region has the DNA TGTGCCAGCAGTGTACACTACGAGCAGTACTTC.

This rearrangement joins TRBV5-4 to TRBJ2-3, with D possibly being TRBD1 (7 bases). V lost 4 bases and J 0 bases, leaving 15 bases between the germline ends. The germline CDR1 and CDR2 sequences are SGHNT and YYREEE (reference sequence). This CDR3 spans 16 amino acids. DNA for the CDR3: TGTGCCAGCAGCGGGATCAGGGGGGCTAGCACAGATACGCAGTATTTT. The encoded protein is CASSGIRGASTDTQYF.

The rearrangement links TRBV7-9 to TRBJ1-2; unclear D gene. V was shortened by 6 bases and J by 4 bases, with 9 bases between the two germline ends. Germline CDR1 and CDR2: SEHNR and FQNEAQ (reference sequence). This CDR3 has 12 residues. CDR3 sequence (DNA): TGTGCCAGCAGTCTCTACCCCTATGGCTACACCTTC. This gives the protein CASSLYPYGYTF.

The chain's CDR3 is CASSQTDGYTF. Written as DNA, the CDR3 is TGCGCCAGCAGCCAAACGGATGGCTACACCTTC. This rearrangement joins TRBV4-1 to TRBJ1-2; D is unclear. The germline V and J ends were trimmed by 2 bases and 6 bases, with 4 bases remaining between them. Germline loops: CDR1 MGHRA, CDR2 YSYEKL. CDR3 length: 11 residues.

This chain joins TRBV30 and TRBJ1-1; D gene uncertain. The CDR3 is 13 amino acids. Trimming cost V 2 bases and J 4 bases, with 11 bases left between them. The germline CDR1 and CDR2 sequences are GTSNPN and SVGIG (reference sequence). The CDR3 DNA is TGTGCCTGGAGTATAGGCCCTCCCACTGAAGCTTTCTTT. Protein sequence: CAWSIGPPTEAFF.

V usage is TRBV9 and J usage is TRBJ2-1; TRBD2 agrees at 8 bases. Unmatched junction bases numbered 11, after V lost 3 bases and J lost 9 bases. From germline, CDR1 is SGDLS and CDR2 YYNGEE. This CDR3 contains 15 residues. DNA for the CDR3: TGTGCCAGCAGCGCGTCGGGACTAGTTCTCGGTGAGCAGTTCTTC. It specifies CASSASGLVLGEQFF.

This chain links TRBV7-9 with TRBJ1-1, with D uncertain. Germline-derived CDR1 and CDR2 are SEHNR and FQNEAQ (reference sequence). The CDR3 extends over 13 amino acids. The V gene lost 5 bases and the J gene lost 7 bases, with 14 bases spanning the gap. CDR3 loop: CASSPRQGGEAFF. In nucleotides, the CDR3 is TGTGCCAGCAGCCCAAGACAAGGCGGTGAAGCTTTCTTT.

V and J are TRBV5-5 and TRBJ2-7; D may be TRBD2 (5 bases). Trimming took 4 bases from V and 7 from J, leaving 12 bases between them. This CDR3 is built from 12 residues. Germline lookup yields CDR1 SGHKS and CDR2 YYEKEE (reference sequence). The CDR3 DNA follows: TGTGCCAGCAGCAAAATCTCGGGAGAGCAGTACTTC. It yields the protein CASSKISGEQYF.

V is TRBV27 and J is TRBJ1-1; no clear D. V was cut by 6 bases and J by 0 bases, with 14 bases left in between. Germline CDR1 is MNHEY and CDR2 is SMNVEV (reference sequence). This CDR3 spans 15 amino acids. The CDR3 nucleotides are TGTGCCAGCAGCCCCCGGAAGCAGATGAACACTGAAGCTTTCTTT. It yields the protein CASSPRKQMNTEAFF.

The rearrangement links TRBV5-1 to TRBJ2-2; D is undetermined. The V gene lost 5 bases and the J gene lost 0 bases, with 8 bases spanning the gap. CDR1 is SGHRS and CDR2 is YFSETQ in the germline V gene. CDR3 length: 14 amino acids. CDR3 sequence reads: CASREMPNTGELFF. The CDR3 region has the DNA TGCGCCAGCAGGGAGATGCCGAACACCGGGGAGCTGTTTTTT. The full variable domain, completed using reference TRBV5-1 and TRBJ2-2, is KAGVTQTPRYLIKTRGQQVTLSCSPISGHRSVSWYQQTPGQGLQFLFEYFSETQRNKGNFPGRFSGRQFSNSRSEMNVSTLELGDSALYLCASREMPNTGELFFGEGSRLTVL.

The chain links TRBV9 to TRBJ2-2; the match to TRBD1 covers 9 bases. Germline V CDR1 and CDR2: SGDLS, YYNGEE. The J segment lost 4 bases and the V segment lost 1 base, leaving 5 bases of the junction unmatched. CDR3 size: 16 residues. CDR3 bases: TGTGCCAGCAGCGTATTCGGGACAGGGAGCACCGGGGAGCTGTTTTTT. As protein: CASSVFGTGSTGELFF.